This T cell receptor beta chain is drawn from a study of tumor-infiltrating lymphocytes in oesophageal squamous cell carcinoma. This CDR3 comprises 14 residues. J lost 6 bases, V lost 2 bases, and 6 bases had no gene match. The germline V gene encodes CDR1 SGHTA and CDR2 FQGNSA. Via MiXCR, TCRdb re-called the PCR reads, giving one row per CDR3 protein. The sample has about 14,000 distinct CDR3 sequences; roughly half are singletons. This TCR was sampled from a male donor with esophageal squamous cell carcinoma. Input material: blood. The chain recombines TRBV7-2 with TRBJ2-5; TRBD1 agrees at 7 bases. In nucleotides, the CDR3 is TGTGCCAGCAGCTTACCACAGGGGTACCAGACCCAGTACTTC. Residues: CASSLPQGYQTQYF.